This T cell receptor (beta chain) was identified during a study of tumor-infiltrating lymphocytes in primary liver carcinoma. Findings and caveats of the study: Merely about 8-24% of top clones occurred in all five tumor regions. Blood had a significantly lower top-250-clone fraction than tumors did (p = 0.039).

As for this clonotype: Its antigen is not identified. At one end the junction does not follow the germline gene, possibly because of a read error.

Unsorted bulk tissue (about 18-32 mg) underwent RNA and DNA co-extraction. Every one of the tumor samples had a viable tumor cell content above 85%. TCR beta cDNA came from around 500 ng total RNA, primed with a constant-region primer. Three nested multiplex PCR rounds, a slightly modified ARM-PCR, produced the libraries for TCR beta. In the first two PCR rounds, TRBV1-TRBV30 forward primers were paired with a C-beta reverse primer, and each round lasted approximately 9 cycles. TCRdb analysed the multiplex PCR reads with MiXCR anew, one entry per CDR3 protein. The sample consists of about 99,000 distinct CDR3 sequences, over 55% of them appearing once. Germline V gene lookup returns CDR1 SGHRS and CDR2 YFSETQ. The CDR3 contains 17 residues.

This receptor was taken from a woman aged 55-70 years with primary liver carcinoma and hepatitis B virus infection. Sequencing was carried out using liver tumor tissue from sampling region 5. Subset specified: tumor region T5, tumor centre. This chain joins TRBV5-1 and TRBJ2-2; 10 bases agree with TRBD2. CDR3: CSSSPGLRLAGAGELFF. The CDR3 DNA follows: TGCTCCAGCAGCCCCGGGTTGAGGCTAGCGGGAGCCGGGGAGCTGTTTTTT.